These 20 T cell receptor beta chains originate from one sample sequenced in a study of PD-L1 blockade in urothelial cancer. Time point indicated: pretreatment peripheral blood. The protocol was immunoSEQ multiplex PCR, while the TCRdb copy is restricted to in-frame clones and leaves out a portion. The data show about 43,000 clones, 80% seen once. The specimen was PBMCs, collected around atezolizumab (anti-PD-L1) treatment. The source of these receptors is a man aged 55 to 70 with urothelial cancer.

The chain joins TRBV19 to TRBJ2-1, with D tentatively TRBD2 (7 bases). Germline assignment: CDR1 LNHDA and CDR2 SQIVND (reference sequence). This CDR3 has 15 residues. The ends were cut back, 7 bases at V and 2 bases at J, with 15 bases in the middle. CDR3 nucleotides: TGTGCCAGTATTAGCGGAGGGGGGGCCTACAATGAGCAGTTCTTC. Translation gives CASISGGGAYNEQFF. Based on the CDR3 plus reference TRBV19 and TRBJ2-1, the full variable domain is DGGITQSPKYLFRKEGQNVTLSCEQNLNHDAMYWYRQDPGQGLRLIYYSQIVNDFQKGDIAEGYSVSREKKESFPLTVTSAQKNPTAFYLCASISGGGAYNEQFFGPGTRLTVL.

V gene TRBV11-2 combines with J gene TRBJ2-7; possibly TRBD2 for D (6 bases). V lost 5 bases, J lost 6 bases, and 8 bases lay in between. Per the germline V gene, CDR1 is SGHAT and CDR2 is FQNNGV. The CDR3 is 11 residues long. In DNA, the CDR3 is TGTGCCAGCAGCCCGCGGGGCGAGCAGTACTTC. It is translated as CASSPRGEQYF.

The table lists this clone with many counts. This chain links TRBV10-2 with TRBJ2-1; D remains ambiguous. The CDR3 sequence is 13 residues long. Trimming removed 6 bases at V and 0 bases at J, with 6 bases between. The germline V gene encodes CDR1 WSHSY and CDR2 SAAADI. CDR3 protein: CASRASSYNEQFF. Here the CDR3 DNA reads TGCGCCAGCAGGGCTAGCTCCTACAATGAGCAGTTCTTC.

The chain combines TRBV7-2 with TRBJ1-5; tentative D call: TRBD1 (5 bases). V was shortened by 2 bases and J by 5 bases, with 13 bases between the two germline ends. Looked up from germline, CDR1 is SGHTA and CDR2 is FQGNSA. This CDR3 has 15 residues. The CDR3 DNA follows: TGTGCCAGCAGCTTACCGGGACTCCCCTATCAGCCCCAGCATTTT. It encodes CASSLPGLPYQPQHF. Full variable domain (rest looked up from reference TRBV7-2 and TRBJ1-5): GAGVSQSPSNKVTEKGKDVELRCDPISGHTALYWYRQSLGQGLEFLIYFQGNSAPDKSGLPSDRFSAERTGGSVSTLTIQRTQQEDSAVYLCASSLPGLPYQPQHFGDGTRLSIL.

The chain links TRBV6-1 to TRBJ1-2; D unclear. Trimming pared 2 bases from V and 4 bases from J, leaving 11 bases between. The CDR3 spans 14 residues. CDR1 MNHNS and CDR2 SASEGT come from the germline V gene. The CDR3: CASSEKTDVYGYTF. The CDR3 DNA reads as TGTGCCAGCAGTGAAAAAACAGACGTCTATGGCTACACCTTC.

V and J are TRBV29-1 and TRBJ2-1; 8 bases agree with TRBD1. V lost 7 bases to trimming and J lost 1 base; unmatched junction nucleotides: 6. The CDR3 has 14 residues. Germline-derived CDR1 and CDR2 are SQVTM and ANQGSEA. This chain's CDR3 is CSAEDRESYNEQFF. The CDR3 DNA is TGCAGCGCCGAGGACAGGGAATCCTACAATGAGCAGTTCTTC.

The genes are TRBV5-1 and TRBJ1-4; D not resolved. This CDR3 is 15 amino acids long. Germline values: CDR1 SGHRS, CDR2 YFSETQ. Trimming shortened V by 4 bases and J by 6 bases, and 16 bases separated the two germline ends. The CDR3 DNA reads TGCGCCAGCAGCCCCCAAATGGCGAGGGATGAAAAACTGTTTTTT. Translation gives CASSPQMARDEKLFF.

This rearrangement joins TRBV7-2 to TRBJ2-1; 10 bases agree with TRBD1. Germline lookup yields CDR1 SGHTA and CDR2 FQGNSA. The CDR3 runs 16 residues. V was pared by 1 base and J by 6 bases, with 6 bases of the junction left unmatched. CDR3 protein: CASSLEGTGASNEQFF. The CDR3 bases are TGTGCCAGCAGCTTAGAAGGGACAGGGGCAAGCAATGAGCAGTTCTTC.

The chain employs TRBV5-1 and TRBJ2-7; TRBD1 matches 8 bases. Trimming at V came to 3 bases and at J to 7 bases, leaving 6 bases not matched to a gene. The CDR3 contains 13 residues. Germline V gene lookup returns CDR1 SGHRS and CDR2 YFSETQ. The CDR3 region is CASSWGTGREQYF. The CDR3 DNA sequence: TGCGCCAGCAGCTGGGGGACAGGCCGGGAGCAGTACTTC.

J is TRBJ2-2 and V is TRBV5-1, with 8 bases fitting TRBD1. Looked up from germline, CDR1 is SGHRS and CDR2 is YFSETQ. The CDR3 is 15 residues long. Unmatched junction bases numbered 7, after V lost 5 bases and J lost 4 bases. The chain's CDR3 is CASSPGQVLTGELFF. Here the CDR3 DNA reads TGCGCCAGCAGTCCGGGACAGGTCCTCACCGGGGAGCTGTTTTTT.

The genes are TRBV7-8 and TRBJ2-7; 10 bases fit TRBD2. This CDR3 spans 14 amino acids. Trimming removed 4 bases from V and 6 bases from J; junction bases left unmatched: 6. Germline V gene sequence: CDR1 SGHVS, CDR2 FQNEAQ. The CDR3 DNA is TGTGCCAGCAGCTCGGGGACTAGCGTGGGCGAGCAGTACTTC. Translated: CASSSGTSVGEQYF.

The chain links TRBV28 to TRBJ1-3; D is ambiguous. The CDR3 is made up of 12 amino acids. CDR1 is MDHEN and CDR2 is SYDVKM in the germline V gene. V was pared by 6 bases and J by 0 bases, with 3 bases between. Here the CDR3 reads CASRSSGNTIYF. For the CDR3, the DNA is TGTGCCAGCAGGAGCTCTGGAAACACCATATATTTT. Supplemented by reference TRBV28 and TRBJ1-3, the full variable domain reads DVKVTQSSRYLVKRTGEKVFLECVQDMDHENMFWYRQDPGLGLRLIYFSYDVKMKEKGDIPEGYSVSREKKERFSLILESASTNQTSMYLCASRSSGNTIYFGEGSWLTVV.

The chain is built from TRBV7-6 and TRBJ2-5, with 14 nucleotides matching TRBD2. Germline CDR1 is SGHVS and CDR2 is FNYEAQ. The CDR3 has 18 residues. The J segment lost 4 bases and the V segment lost 1 base, leaving 8 bases of the junction unmatched. CDR3 bases: TGTGCCAGCAGCTTAGTAGGGGGACTAGCGGGAGTAGTAGAGACCCAGTACTTC. Protein: CASSLVGGLAGVVETQYF.

This clone was seen a few times. J is TRBJ1-6 and V is TRBV13, with 7 bases that match TRBD1. This CDR3 contains 16 residues. After removal of 0 bases from V and 7 bases from J, the junction contained 6 bases not matched to a gene. The V gene's germline CDR1 is PRHDT and CDR2 FYEKMQ (reference sequence). CDR3 loop: CASSLGAGTANSPLHF. The CDR3 nucleotides are TGTGCCAGCAGCTTAGGCGCCGGGACAGCAAATTCACCCCTCCACTTT. The full variable domain, rest sourced from reference TRBV13 and TRBJ1-6, is AAGVIQSPRHLIKEKRETATLKCYPIPRHDTVYWYQQGPGQDPQFLISFYEKMQSDKGSIPDRFSAQQFSDYHSELNMSSLELGDSALYFCASSLGAGTANSPLHFGNGTRLTVT.

CDR3 residues: CASSQDRTGGYTF. For the CDR3, the DNA is TGTGCCAGCAGCCAAGATAGGACGGGGGGCTACACCTTC. The chain carries TRBV14 and TRBJ1-2; D is undetermined. CDR1 SGHDN and CDR2 FVKESK come from the germline V gene. The CDR3 extends over 13 amino acids. V lost 0 bases to trimming and J lost 8 bases, with 10 bases between them.

The rearrangement links TRBV2 to TRBJ1-5; D gene unclear. The CDR3 has 12 residues. Germline CDR1 reads SNHLY; CDR2 reads FYNNEI. Deletions cut 6 bases from V and 10 bases from J, with 13 bases between. The CDR3 sequence: CASRRPNLPQHF. The CDR3, as DNA: TGTGCCAGCAGGCGTCCGAACTTACCCCAGCATTTT.

The chain links TRBV5-1 to TRBJ2-3; 8 nucleotides align to TRBD1. The CDR3 totals 14 residues. Germline V CDR1 and CDR2: SGHRS, YFSETQ. With 0 bases clipped from V and 6 bases from J, the junction kept 3 bases outside the gene matches. CDR3 nucleotide sequence: TGCGCCAGCAGCTTGGGCAGGGGGCAGGATACGCAGTATTTT. This translates into CASSLGRGQDTQYF.

This chain uses TRBV28 with TRBJ2-1; 11 bases are shared with TRBD2. The germline V gene encodes CDR1 MDHEN and CDR2 SYDVKM. V lost 4 bases to trimming and J lost 0 bases; unmatched junction nucleotides: 8. The CDR3 spans 18 residues. The CDR3 loop is CASSSYVTSGSSYNEQFF. CDR3 nucleotide sequence: TGTGCCAGCAGTTCCTACGTAACTAGCGGGAGCTCCTACAATGAGCAGTTCTTC.

V gene TRBV4-2 combines with J gene TRBJ2-1; 13 bases line up with TRBD2. CDR1 and CDR2 (germline): LGHNA, YNFKEQ. The CDR3 consists of 15 residues. V shed 5 bases and J 7 bases; nucleotides not matched to a gene: 5. The CDR3: CASSSGLAGVNEQFF. The CDR3 nucleotides read TGTGCCAGCAGCTCCGGACTAGCGGGAGTTAATGAGCAGTTCTTC.

This clone was seen a handful of times. This sequence joins TRBV6-5 and TRBJ2-1; TRBD2 aligns across 8 bases. The germline CDR1 and CDR2 sequences are MNHEY and SVGAGI. With V trimmed by 6 bases and J by 10 bases, 11 bases remained unmatched. The CDR3 loop spans 14 amino acids. The CDR3 region is CASSLAGGGVEQFF. The CDR3 region has the DNA TGTGCCAGCAGCCTCGCCGGGGGGGGAGTAGAGCAGTTCTTC.